This TCR beta chain originates from a study of low-dose radiotherapy and immunotherapy resistance in tumors. Study in general: Participants in Cohort 2 were given 1 Gy per fraction every two weeks, for 13 Gy over 26 weeks.

TRAV and TRBV primers primed cDNA for both TCRalpha and TCRbeta. TCRs underwent 20 PCR cycles of amplification with a constant-region primer and V-primer adapter. Via MiXCR, TCRdb re-called the reads, giving one row per CDR3 protein. Here the sample spans around 68,000 distinct CDR3 sequences, about 30% being singletons. Time point indicated: before trial treatment. The treatment that donors received included nivolumab, ipilimumab, aspirin, low-dose cyclophosphamide and low-dose radiotherapy. This clonotype has more than one count but fewer than ten. The sequenced sample was PBMCs, obtained before treatment. This TCR was recovered from a male donor with rectosigmoid adenocarcinoma.

CDR3 sequence: CASSQRRTASTDTQYF. The CDR3 nucleotides read TGTGCCAGCAGCCAGCGACGGACGGCTAGCACAGATACGCAGTATTTT. The genes are TRBV7-2 and TRBJ2-3; D is unclear. V lost 5 bases and J 0 bases, leaving 15 bases between the germline ends. This CDR3 spans 16 amino acids. The germline V gene has CDR1 SGHTA and CDR2 FQGNSA.